This TCR beta chain is drawn from a study of blood T cell repertoires in COVID-19. CDR1 and CDR2 (germline): SGHDN, FVKESK. Trimming took off 4 bases at V and 2 bases at J, with 10 bases between the two ends. The CDR3 sequence is 14 residues long. This clone was counted once. Libraries were prepared by immunoSEQ multiplex PCR; TCRdb keeps only in-frame clonotypes and omits some of them. The sample records approximately 210,000 clones, roughly 80% being singletons. The V call is TRBV14, the J call TRBJ2-3; D unresolved. Sequenced sample: peripheral blood. The receptor was isolated from a woman between 70 and 85 years old with active or convalescent COVID-19. This CDR3 is CASSPVLHTDTQYF. CDR3 DNA: TGTGCCAGCAGCCCGGTACTCCACACAGATACGCAGTATTTT.